In its sample, the clone carrying this T cell receptor (beta chain) was seen a few times. The antigen is undetermined. This sample is drawn from a study of cytomegalovirus exposure and HLA in healthy donors. The overall study: A preliminary data release comprised tens of millions of unique TCRs obtained from HLA-typed donors. Most donors, about 77% of a few hundred genotyped, fell in the Caucasian-associated ancestry cluster.

Study-level findings and limits: It was reported that TCR beta sequences correctly inferred the HLA-A and HLA-B alleles for most subjects. Rarity characterized most TCR sequences, yet some public TCRs appeared in many donors.

The PCR used 60 Vbeta and 13 Jbeta primers. TCRdb keeps only in-frame clones here, not all; method: immunoSEQ multiplex PCR. The table shows 85,000 to 100,000 clones, with 86% occurring only once. Germline V lookup: CDR1 ENHRY, CDR2 SYGVKD. The CDR3 is 15 residues long. After removal of 6 bases from V and 3 bases from J, the junction contained 7 bases not matched to a gene. This sequence joins TRBV10-3 and TRBJ1-3; 8 bases align to TRBD1. The source is a man aged 25-45 years in good health and CMV-seropositive. The sequencing sample was made of PBMCs. Here the CDR3 DNA reads TGTGCCATCAGACGACAGGGGAGACTTGGAAACACCATATATTTT. Amino acids: CAIRRQGRLGNTIYF.